The 20 T cell receptor beta chains below were found in one sample sequenced in a study of T cells in Graves' hyperthyroidism and ophthalmopathy. From RNA transcripts, TCR beta CDR3 regions were amplified. RT-PCR in the first round (using the HTBI primer set) targeted the TCR CDR3. TCRdb re-derived calls from the multiplex PCR reads in MiXCR, one entry per CDR3 protein. The sample records around 760,000 distinct CDR3 sequences, 35% being singletons. Sequenced material: blood. The receptors here all came from a middle-aged woman with Graves' hyperthyroidism.

This clonotype was counted at least ten times. The rearrangement uses TRBV2 and TRBJ1-5, with D possibly being TRBD1 (6 bases). This CDR3 region has 16 residues. The germline V and J ends were trimmed by 5 bases and 9 bases, with 23 bases remaining between them. From germline, CDR1 is SNHLY and CDR2 FYNNEI. The CDR3 DNA reads as TGTGCCAGCAGTCTTCAGGGGTGGCCAATCCCCACGCCCCAGCATTTT. Translation gives CASSLQGWPIPTPQHF.

There are many counts of this clonotype. The chain combines TRBV5-8 with TRBJ1-2, with no clear D. This CDR3 is 12 amino acids long. CDR1 and CDR2 (germline): SGHTS, YDEGEE. V was pared by 4 bases and J by 6 bases, with 10 bases between. The CDR3 DNA reads as TGTGCCAGCAGCCAGCGTTTCGATGGCTACACCTTC. Translation: CASSQRFDGYTF.

This clonotype was detected only a few times. CDR3 sequence reads: CASSHHVRVNYGYTF. The CDR3 DNA sequence: TGTGCCAGCAGCCACCACGTCAGGGTTAACTATGGCTACACCTTC. The chain joins TRBV6-1 to TRBJ1-2; tentatively, D is TRBD1 (5 bases). Deletions cut 6 bases from V and 1 base from J, with 15 bases between. The germline CDR1 and CDR2 sequences are MNHNS and SASEGT. CDR3 length: 15 residues.

This clonotype was observed many times. The chain couples TRBV25-1 to TRBJ2-7; the D gene is possibly TRBD1 (6 bases). V lost 4 bases to trimming and J lost 1 base, with 14 bases between them. CDR1 is MGHDK, CDR2 SYGVNS, per germline. The CDR3 is 15 amino acids. CDR3 residues: CASSVEDSASYEQYF. CDR3 DNA: TGTGCCAGCAGTGTCGAGGACAGCGCATCCTACGAGCAGTACTTC.

The chain carries TRBV7-2 and TRBJ1-2; D is unresolved. Germline V gene sequence: CDR1 SGHTA, CDR2 FQGNSA. The CDR3 extends over 15 amino acids. V lost 4 bases, J lost 8 bases, and 20 bases lay in between. This chain's CDR3 is CASSSFLTATGGYTF. CDR3 in DNA: TGTGCCAGCAGCTCCTTTCTGACCGCCACCGGCGGCTACACCTTC.

This chain joins TRBV10-3 and TRBJ1-2, with 8 bases matching TRBD1. V lost 5 bases and J lost 8; bases outside the gene matches: 7. In germline, CDR1 is ENHRY, CDR2 SYGVKD. The CDR3 is 13 amino acids. The chain's CDR3 is CAISQRQGKGYTF. CDR3 sequence (DNA): TGTGCCATCAGTCAACGACAGGGGAAGGGCTACACCTTC.

V usage is TRBV30 and J usage is TRBJ2-7, with 8 bases matching TRBD2. With 7 bases clipped from V and 2 bases from J, the junction kept 7 bases outside the gene matches. The CDR3 extends over 13 amino acids. Germline V gene data show CDR1 as GTSNPN and CDR2 as SVGIG (reference sequence). The CDR3 protein is CASTTGRAYEQYF. CDR3 nucleotides: TGTGCCTCCACGACCGGGAGGGCCTACGAGCAGTACTTC.

The sample holds many counts of this clonotype. V usage is TRBV20-1 and J usage is TRBJ2-7, with D maybe TRBD2 (7 bases). The germline gives CDR1 DFQATT, CDR2 SNEGSKA (reference sequence). The CDR3 is 12 residues long. Deletions cut 6 bases from V and 6 bases from J, with 15 bases between. The CDR3 DNA is TGCAGTGCACACCTGGGGGGGCCCGAGCAGTACTTC. Its translation is CSAHLGGPEQYF.

The V gene is TRBV20-1, the J gene TRBJ1-2; the D is unclear. From germline, CDR1 is DFQATT and CDR2 SNEGSKA (reference sequence). The V and J ends lost 0 bases and 3 bases respectively, with 14 bases between them. The CDR3 loop spans 15 amino acids. CDR3 region: CSARDIYSGHYGYTF. The CDR3 DNA is TGCAGTGCTAGAGATATATACAGTGGCCACTATGGCTACACCTTC.

CDR3: CASSPGFEGETQYF. The CDR3 DNA sequence: TGTGCCAGCAGCCCGGGCTTTGAGGGGGAGACCCAGTACTTC. This sequence joins TRBV7-2 and TRBJ2-5, with D perhaps matching TRBD1 or TRBD2 (5 bases each). Trimming took 5 bases from V and 5 from J, leaving 15 bases between them. This CDR3 has 14 residues. Per germline, CDR1 SGHTA and CDR2 FQGNSA.

Many counts were recorded for this clonotype. The chain carries TRBV7-6 and TRBJ1-2, with 7 bases fitting TRBD1. Trimming cost V 3 bases and J 5 bases; bases outside gene matches: 6. Germline V gives CDR1 SGHVS, CDR2 FNYEAQ. CDR3 length: 14 amino acids. CDR3 DNA sequence: TGTGCCAGCAGCTTGAATGCAGGGGGATATGGCTACACCTTC. This encodes CASSLNAGGYGYTF.

CDR3 sequence (DNA): TGTGCCAGCAGTCGGAGCGGAGTTGTTGGGGAAAAACTGTTTTTT. This codes for CASSRSGVVGEKLFF. The chain links TRBV11-2 to TRBJ1-4; D uncertain. The CDR3 sequence is 15 residues long. V lost 6 bases to trimming and J lost 8 bases, with 19 bases between them. Germline CDR1 is SGHAT and CDR2 is FQNNGV.

The sample holds a few counts of this clonotype. The CDR3, as DNA: TGCAGTGCTAGAGATTTCGTATTGGCTAGCGGGGCCTCCTACGAGCAGTACTTC. Protein: CSARDFVLASGASYEQYF. The chain carries TRBV20-1 and TRBJ2-7; 9 positions agree with TRBD2. Per the germline V gene, CDR1 is DFQATT and CDR2 is SNEGSKA (reference sequence). The length of the CDR3 is 18 residues. The ends lost 0 bases at V and 0 bases at J; junction bases unmatched: 12.

The rearrangement uses TRBV7-9 and TRBJ1-1, with 8 bases lining up with TRBD1. V dropped 5 bases and J dropped 4; count of bases not matched to a gene: 6. The V gene's germline CDR1 is SEHNR and CDR2 FQNEAQ (reference sequence). CDR3 length equals 14 residues. The CDR3 nucleotides read TGTGCCAGCAGCGGACAGGGCGGACGCACTGAAGCTTTCTTT. Residues: CASSGQGGRTEAFF. Full variable domain (outside the CDR3, taken from reference TRBV7-9 and TRBJ1-1): DTGVSQNPRHKITKRGQNVTFRCDPISEHNRLYWYRQTLGQGPEFLTYFQNEAQLEKSRLLSDRFSAERPKGSFSTLEIQRTEQGDSAMYLCASSGQGGRTEAFFGQGTRLTVV.

Remarks on this clonotype: The junction differs from germline at one of its ends, possibly a read error. V gene TRBV5-1 combines with J gene TRBJ2-5; D is uncertain. Germline CDR1 SGHRS, CDR2 YFSETQ. The CDR3 contains 15 residues. The CDR3 DNA sequence: TGTGCCAGCAGCCAAGATCGGGTTTTAAAACAGACCCAGTACTTC. Translating it yields CASSQDRVLKQTQYF. The complete variable domain, with remaining parts taken from reference TRBV5-1 and TRBJ2-5, reads KAGVTQTPRYLIKTRGQQVTLSCSPISGHRSVSWYQQTPGQGLQFLFEYFSETQRNKGNFPGRFSGRQFSNSRSEMNVSTLELGDSALYLCASSQDRVLKQTQYFGPGTRLLVL.

This clonotype was detected many times. The V and J genes are TRBV9 and TRBJ2-2; the match to TRBD1 covers 7 bases. V lost 1 base and J lost 7; bases outside the gene matches: 7. Germline CDR1 reads SGDLS; CDR2 reads YYNGEE. The CDR3 runs 15 residues. CDR3 nucleotides: TGTGCCAGCAGCGTAATAGGTTGGGACAGCGGGGAGCTGTTTTTT. This gives the protein CASSVIGWDSGELFF.

The chain has TRBV20-1 and TRBJ1-2, with D perhaps matching TRBD1 (5 bases). Germline CDR1 DFQATT, CDR2 SNEGSKA (reference sequence). The V gene lost 3 bases and the J gene lost 0 bases, with 17 bases spanning the gap. This CDR3 is built from 16 residues. CDR3 sequence reads: CSASSGHDLANYGYTF. The CDR3 nucleotides are TGCAGTGCTAGTTCTGGACATGACCTTGCTAACTATGGCTACACCTTC.

This clonotype appeared many times. The CDR3 spells CASRRSGNTEAFF. CDR3 coding DNA: TGTGCCAGCAGAAGATCAGGGAACACTGAAGCTTTCTTT. J is TRBJ1-1 and V is TRBV12-3 or TRBV12-4; D is unresolved. This CDR3 is 13 amino acids long. V dropped 6 bases and J dropped 1 base, with 9 bases sitting between them.

A few counts support this clonotype. This chain joins TRBV5-4 and TRBJ1-2; maybe TRBD1 (5 bases). The CDR3 covers 14 residues. Germline V lookup: CDR1 SGHNT, CDR2 YYREEE (reference sequence). Trimming removed 0 bases at V and 4 bases at J, with 10 bases between. This chain's CDR3 is CASSLEQALYGYTF. Written as DNA, the CDR3 is TGTGCCAGCAGCTTGGAACAGGCCCTCTATGGCTACACCTTC.

At least ten counts were recorded for this clonotype. The chain is built from TRBV7-2 and TRBJ1-4, with 7 positions matching TRBD1. In germline, CDR1 is SGHTA, CDR2 FQGNSA. The length of the CDR3 is 15 residues. Trimming took 3 bases from V and 3 from J; bases not matched to a gene: 4. DNA of the CDR3: TGTGCCAGCAGCTTGCAGACAGGGCCTAATGAAAAACTGTTTTTT. Residues: CASSLQTGPNEKLFF.